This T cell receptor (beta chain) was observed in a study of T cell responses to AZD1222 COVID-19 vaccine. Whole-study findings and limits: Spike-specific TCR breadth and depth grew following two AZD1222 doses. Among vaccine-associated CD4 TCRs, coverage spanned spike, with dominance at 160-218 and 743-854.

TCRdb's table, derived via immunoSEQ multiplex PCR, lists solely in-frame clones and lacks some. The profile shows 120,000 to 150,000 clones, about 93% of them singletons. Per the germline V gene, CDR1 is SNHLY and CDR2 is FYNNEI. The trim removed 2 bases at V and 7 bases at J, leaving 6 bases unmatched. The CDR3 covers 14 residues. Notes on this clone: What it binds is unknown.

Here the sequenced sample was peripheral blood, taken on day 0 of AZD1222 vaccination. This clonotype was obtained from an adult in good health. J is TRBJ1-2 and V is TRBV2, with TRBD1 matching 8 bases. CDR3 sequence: CASSETQGARGYTF. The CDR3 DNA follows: TGTGCCAGCAGTGAAACCCAGGGGGCCCGTGGCTACACCTTC.